A single T cell receptor beta chain is shown here with its context. In the original processing: Using reference gene primer amplification, nucleated cell counts were estimated. The protocol was immunoSEQ multiplex PCR, while the TCRdb copy is restricted to in-frame clones and leaves out a portion. Clone size and V and J calls were adopted from that table, with D and trimming inferred from the DNA. The sample lists some 220,000 clones; 75% to 85% were seen once. Enrollment of patients from Seattle took place during active infection, with longitudinal follow-up. The data belong to a study of blood T cell repertoires in COVID-19. Study-level information: From the United States, Italy and Spain came samples of acute and convalescent COVID-19. PBMCs, B-cell-depleted T cells, or T cells were the source of the cDNA or gDNA that made up the material.

Deletions cut 0 bases from V and 0 bases from J, with 9 bases between. The CDR3 is 15 amino acids. Germline CDR1 is MNHEY and CDR2 is SVGAGI. This sequence was found in a woman aged 65 to 85 with COVID-19, enrolled during active disease. Sequencing was performed on peripheral blood. The rearrangement uses TRBV6-5 and TRBJ2-7; maybe TRBD1 (5 bases). CDR3 residues: CASSYSGASSYEQYF. The CDR3 DNA reads as TGTGCCAGCAGTTACTCTGGGGCAAGCTCCTACGAGCAGTACTTC.